Below, 22 T cell receptor beta chains from the same sample are listed, as sequenced in a study of cytomegalovirus exposure and HLA in healthy donors. The PCR made use of 60 Vbeta and 13 Jbeta primers. Repertoires were generated with immunoSEQ multiplex PCR, while TCRdb's copy carries only in-frame clones and drops some. The sample includes fewer than 200,000 clones, over 60% of them seen just once. Sequenced material: PBMCs. These receptors were collected from a woman aged 45 to 65 in good health and CMV-seropositive.

In this sample, this clone turned up a few times. The chain combines TRBV4-1 with TRBJ1-1, with 9 nucleotides matching TRBD1. This CDR3 is built from 15 residues. CDR1 and CDR2 (germline): MGHRA, YSYEKL. V was pared by 2 bases and J by 3 bases, with 4 bases of the junction left unmatched. The CDR3 DNA sequence: TGCGCCAGCAGCCAAAGGGACAGGGTAGACACTGAAGCTTTCTTT. Translation: CASSQRDRVDTEAFF.

This clone was seen more than once but under ten times. The genes are TRBV6-4 and TRBJ2-7; TRBD2 aligns across 15 bases. Trimming at V came to 2 bases and at J to 1 base, leaving 9 bases not matched to a gene. CDR3 size: 19 residues. Germline assignment: CDR1 MRHNA and CDR2 SNTAGT. The DNA for the CDR3 is TGTGCCAGCAGTGACCGCGGACTAGCGGGAGGGAACGGGTCCTACGAGCAGTACTTC. Residues: CASSDRGLAGGNGSYEQYF.

The chain combines TRBV6-6 with TRBJ1-2, with a tentative D call TRBD1 (6 bases). The CDR3 runs to 12 residues. V lost 4 bases and J lost 10, with 13 bases in between. Looked up from germline, CDR1 is MNHNY and CDR2 is SVGAGI (reference sequence). This chain's CDR3 is CASSLLQGPYTF. The CDR3 coding sequence is TGTGCCAGCAGTTTACTGCAGGGGCCCTACACCTTC.

The V and J genes are TRBV7-9 and TRBJ2-3; 10 nucleotides line up with TRBD2. Germline V lookup: CDR1 SEHNR, CDR2 FQNEAQ (reference sequence). This CDR3 spans 15 amino acids. V dropped 5 bases and J dropped 2; count of bases not matched to a gene: 4. The CDR3 DNA sequence: TGTGCCAGCAGCCCCGGACTAGCGGACACAGATACGCAGTATTTT. Amino acid sequence: CASSPGLADTDTQYF.

The genes are TRBV5-4 and TRBJ1-1, with D perhaps matching TRBD1 (6 bases). Germline-derived CDR1 and CDR2 are SGHNT and YYREEE (reference sequence). V was clipped by 2 bases and J by 8 bases, with 10 bases between them. This CDR3 comprises 12 residues. The CDR3 reads CASSFEQGEAFF. The CDR3 nucleotides are TGTGCCAGCAGCTTTGAACAGGGCGAAGCTTTCTTT.

The sample holds a few counts of this clone. J is TRBJ2-7 and V is TRBV18; TRBD2 agrees at 7 bases. The length of the CDR3 is 17 residues. Germline assignment: CDR1 KGHSH and CDR2 LQKENI. V shed 5 bases, J shed 5 bases, and the junction held 18 bases outside the gene matches. The CDR3: CASSALSRGGEGNEQYF. CDR3 nucleotide sequence: TGTGCCAGCTCAGCCCTCTCCCGGGGCGGGGAGGGGAACGAGCAGTACTTC. The complete variable domain, with remaining parts taken from reference TRBV18 and TRBJ2-7, reads NAGVMQNPRHLVRRRGQEARLRCSPMKGHSHVYWYRQLPEEGLKFMVYLQKENIIDESGMPKERFSAEFPKEGPSILRIQQVVRGDSAAYFCASSALSRGGEGNEQYFGPGTRLTVT.

The genes are TRBV9 and TRBJ2-7; 9 nucleotides line up with TRBD1. The CDR3 consists of 14 residues. Unmatched junction bases numbered 6, after V lost 3 bases and J lost 5 bases. Germline V CDR1 and CDR2: SGDLS, YYNGEE. DNA of the CDR3: TGTGCCAGCAGCGACCAAACAGGGGGCCACGAGCAGTACTTC. Its translation: CASSDQTGGHEQYF. The variable domain in full, with the rest retrieved from reference TRBV9 and TRBJ2-7, is DSGVTQTPKHLITATGQRVTLRCSPRSGDLSVYWYQQSLDQGLQFLIQYYNGEERAKGNILERFSAQQFPDLHSELNLSSLELGDSALYFCASSDQTGGHEQYFGPGTRLTVT.

The V and J genes are TRBV30 and TRBJ1-3; D ambiguous. This CDR3 has 13 amino acids. The ends were cut back, 0 bases at V and 1 base at J, with 4 bases in the middle. Per the germline V gene, CDR1 is GTSNPN and CDR2 is SVGIG (reference sequence). This CDR3 reads CAWSVASGNTIYF. For the CDR3, the DNA is TGTGCCTGGAGTGTGGCTTCTGGAAACACCATATATTTT.

CDR3 in amino acids: CASSMGTRDYGYTF. As DNA, the CDR3 is TGTGCCAGTAGTATGGGTACCAGGGACTATGGCTACACCTTC. V gene TRBV19 combines with J gene TRBJ1-2; D perhaps matches TRBD1 (5 bases). V lost 3 bases and J 3 bases, leaving 11 bases between the germline ends. CDR3 size: 14 residues. Per germline, CDR1 LNHDA and CDR2 SQIVND (reference sequence).

The CDR3 DNA sequence: TGTGCCAGCAGCCCAGCACCGACAGGGAGCTCTGGAAACACCATATATTTT. Protein sequence: CASSPAPTGSSGNTIYF. The J gene is TRBJ1-3, the V gene TRBV5-6, with TRBD1 matching over 7 bases. Losses at the gene ends were 4 bases for V and 0 bases for J; bases not matched to a gene: 10. The V gene's germline CDR1 is SGHDT and CDR2 YYEEEE. The CDR3 consists of 17 residues.

This clone came up a few times. V usage is TRBV13 and J usage is TRBJ1-2, with 7 positions matching TRBD1. CDR1 is PRHDT, CDR2 FYEKMQ, per germline (reference sequence). This CDR3 has 14 amino acids. The V and J ends lost 4 bases and 8 bases, in that order; junction bases with no gene match: 10. The CDR3 reads CASSSLGTVQGYTF. The CDR3 DNA follows: TGTGCCAGCAGCTCCCTCGGGACAGTCCAAGGCTACACCTTC.

The chain is built from TRBV18 and TRBJ1-4; tentatively, D is TRBD1 (5 bases). Trimming took off 3 bases at V and 5 bases at J, with 13 bases between the two ends. The CDR3 length is 15 residues. Germline V gene data show CDR1 as KGHSH and CDR2 as LQKENI. CDR3 sequence reads: CASSPLQGGNEKLFF. CDR3 coding DNA: TGTGCCAGCTCACCGCTCCAGGGTGGCAATGAAAAACTGTTTTTT.

V and J are TRBV28 and TRBJ1-5; D not resolved. Looked up from germline, CDR1 is MDHEN and CDR2 is SYDVKM. V was trimmed by 5 bases and J by 0 bases, leaving 8 bases between them. This CDR3 has 14 residues. Here the CDR3 reads CASSISFSNQPQHF. The CDR3 DNA follows: TGTGCCAGCAGTATATCCTTTAGCAATCAGCCCCAGCATTTT.

The J gene is TRBJ1-2, the V gene TRBV7-9; 7 nucleotides match TRBD1. The CDR3 extends over 14 amino acids. V was pared by 5 bases and J by 1 base, with 4 bases of the junction left unmatched. CDR1 is SEHNR and CDR2 is FQNEAQ in the germline V gene (reference sequence). CDR3 sequence reads: CASSQGQNNYGYTF. The CDR3 DNA reads TGTGCCAGCAGCCAGGGACAGAATAACTATGGCTACACCTTC.

This chain connects TRBV28 to TRBJ1-4, with D uncertain. Germline V gene data show CDR1 as MDHEN and CDR2 as SYDVKM. This CDR3 comprises 14 residues. The V end lost 3 bases, the J end lost 8 bases, and 13 bases lay between the germline ends. Here the CDR3 DNA reads TGTGCCAGCAGTTTGGCCGGGGTTCGGGAAAAACTGTTTTTT. Amino acid sequence: CASSLAGVREKLFF.

This clone occurred a few times. The chain has TRBV28 and TRBJ2-5; 8 bases map to TRBD2. The trim removed 6 bases at V and 5 bases at J, leaving 8 bases unmatched. Germline CDR1 MDHEN, CDR2 SYDVKM. The CDR3 sequence is 14 residues long. The CDR3 here is CASRPGLVSETQYF. The CDR3 coding sequence is TGTGCCAGCAGACCGGGACTAGTAAGCGAGACCCAGTACTTC. Looking up the rest from reference TRBV28 and TRBJ2-5 gives the full variable domain: DVKVTQSSRYLVKRTGEKVFLECVQDMDHENMFWYRQDPGLGLRLIYFSYDVKMKEKGDIPEGYSVSREKKERFSLILESASTNQTSMYLCASRPGLVSETQYFGPGTRLLVL.

V usage is TRBV6-1 and J usage is TRBJ2-3; possibly TRBD2 for D (6 bases). V lost 2 bases to trimming and J lost 4 bases, with 10 bases between them. The CDR3 extends over 14 amino acids. Looked up from germline, CDR1 is MNHNS and CDR2 is SASEGT. DNA of the CDR3: TGTGCCAGCAGTGAAAGGGGAGGCTCAGATACGCAGTATTTT. Amino acid sequence: CASSERGGSDTQYF.

This clone was found once. This sequence joins TRBV29-1 and TRBJ2-2, with D perhaps TRBD1 (6 bases). CDR3 length equals 13 residues. V lost 7 bases to trimming and J lost 0 bases, with 9 bases between them. Looked up from germline, CDR1 is SQVTM and CDR2 is ANQGSEA. This CDR3 reads CSAGQPNTGELFF. In nucleotides, the CDR3 is TGCAGCGCAGGACAGCCGAACACCGGGGAGCTGTTTTTT.

The J gene is TRBJ1-5, the V gene TRBV2; D perhaps matches TRBD1 (6 bases). CDR1 and CDR2 from the germline V gene are SNHLY and FYNNEI. The CDR3 is 14 amino acids. Trimming stripped 6 bases from V and 5 bases from J, with 14 bases between. The CDR3 DNA follows: TGTGCCAGCAGGCCCGACAGGTCCTATCAGCCCCAGCATTTT. Residues: CASRPDRSYQPQHF.

CDR3 coding DNA: TGCGCCAGCAGTCCCCCGGACAGGGCAAACGAGCAGTACTTC. It encodes CASSPPDRANEQYF. This chain joins TRBV23-1 and TRBJ2-7; 8 bases agree with TRBD1. TRBV23-1 is reported as an ORF; its role is uncertain. The CDR3 has 14 residues. Trimming removed 4 bases from V and 5 bases from J; junction bases left unmatched: 7.

The chain uses TRBV5-6 and TRBJ1-3; D uncertain. V lost 1 base to trimming and J lost 2 bases, with 7 bases between them. The CDR3 covers 14 residues. The germline CDR1 and CDR2 sequences are SGHDT and YYEEEE. DNA of the CDR3: TGTGCCAGCAGCTTGCAGGCCGCTGGAAACACCATATATTTT. It codes for CASSLQAAGNTIYF.

This chain uses TRBV7-2 with TRBJ2-7; the D gene is possibly TRBD2 (7 bases). CDR1 SGHTA and CDR2 FQGNSA come from the germline V gene. Trimming shortened V by 5 bases and J by 4 bases, and 15 bases separated the two germline ends. The CDR3 sequence is 14 residues long. The CDR3 nucleotides read TGTGCCAGCAGCCCACCGGGGGGCTGGTACGAGCAGTACTTC. Translated, it gives CASSPPGGWYEQYF.